Presented here are 15 T cell receptor beta chains from one specimen sequenced in a study of blood T cell repertoires in COVID-19. Libraries were prepared by immunoSEQ multiplex PCR; TCRdb keeps only in-frame clonotypes and omits some of them. The data hold about 250,000 clones, with about 86% observed a single time. Sequenced material: peripheral blood. All receptors derive from an elderly man with acute or convalescent COVID-19.

The chain is built from TRBV10-1 and TRBJ2-1; D may be TRBD1 (6 bases). Trimming took off 5 bases at V and 4 bases at J, with 18 bases between the two ends. The CDR3 loop spans 16 amino acids. CDR1 and CDR2 (germline): WNHNN, SYGVQD (reference sequence). In DNA form, the CDR3 reads TGCGCCAGCAGTCCGACAGGTTCGGGTGGGTACAATGAGCAGTTCTTC. Protein sequence: CASSPTGSGGYNEQFF.

CDR3 nucleotide sequence: TGTGCCAGCTCACCCTCGGGGACAGGGCGTATCACCGGGGAGCTGTTTTTT. The encoded protein is CASSPSGTGRITGELFF. V usage is TRBV18 and J usage is TRBJ2-2; 9 nucleotides match TRBD1. The CDR3 contains 17 residues. V shed 3 bases and J 4 bases; nucleotides not matched to a gene: 9. Germline values: CDR1 KGHSH, CDR2 LQKENI.

V is TRBV18 and J is TRBJ1-1; 7 positions agree with TRBD1. The germline gives CDR1 KGHSH, CDR2 LQKENI. V gave up 0 bases and J gave up 10 bases; unmatched junction bases: 14. The CDR3 is made up of 16 amino acids. DNA for the CDR3: TGTGCCAGCTCACCACCGAAGGGACAGTCTGCACTGGGAGCTTTCTTT. Translation: CASSPPKGQSALGAFF.

The chain has TRBV7-9 and TRBJ1-4; 8 nucleotides match TRBD1. Germline V gene lookup returns CDR1 SEHNR and CDR2 FQNEAQ (reference sequence). CDR3 length: 18 amino acids. The V and J ends lost 3 bases and 4 bases, in that order; junction bases with no gene match: 13. CDR3 protein: CASSFRAQGARINEKLFF. The CDR3 DNA is TGTGCCAGCAGCTTCAGAGCTCAGGGGGCCAGAATTAATGAAAAACTGTTTTTT.

The chain carries TRBV21-1 and TRBJ2-7; the table assigns TRBD1, which was not confirmed against the DNA. TRBV21-1 is described as a pseudogene. The CDR3 spans 16 residues. CDR3 nucleotide sequence: TGTGCCAGCAGCCTCAACCTGGACAGGGGACGCTACGAGCAGTACTTC. Amino acids: CASSLNLDRGRYEQYF.

The chain has TRBV23-1 and TRBJ2-6; the match to TRBD1 covers 9 bases. TRBV23-1 is given ORF status, its function remaining uncertain. The junction had 8 bases not matched to a gene; V was cut back by 2 bases and J by 0 bases. This CDR3 contains 19 residues. The CDR3 region is CASSQTKGQGHSGANVLTF. In DNA form, the CDR3 reads TGCGCCAGCAGTCAAACCAAGGGACAGGGCCACTCTGGGGCCAACGTCCTGACTTTC.

This chain uses TRBV6-2 or TRBV6-3 with TRBJ2-6, with 7 bases aligning to TRBD1. The CDR3 totals 17 residues. From germline, CDR1 is MNHEY and CDR2 SVGEGT. Germline trimming cut 6 bases from V and 4 bases from J; bases unmatched to any gene: 12. The CDR3 region is CASSSLYRGTGANVLTF. The CDR3 coding sequence is TGTGCCAGCAGCTCCCTTTACAGGGGTACCGGGGCCAACGTCCTGACTTTC.

The chain recombines TRBV6-6 with TRBJ1-3; maybe TRBD1 (6 bases). Germline V lookup: CDR1 MNHNY, CDR2 SVGAGI (reference sequence). The CDR3 runs to 17 residues. Trimming stripped 5 bases from V and 4 bases from J, with 21 bases between. The CDR3 spells CASSPRGGRAFGNTIYF. The CDR3 DNA follows: TGTGCCAGCAGTCCTCGGGGGGGGCGCGCCTTCGGAAACACCATATATTTT.

V gene TRBV6-5 combines with J gene TRBJ1-1; 7 nucleotides match TRBD1. The CDR3 runs 15 residues. CDR1 is MNHEY, CDR2 SVGAGI, per germline. After removal of 0 bases from V and 3 bases from J, the junction contained 4 bases not matched to a gene. The CDR3 region is CASSYSPQGDTEAFF. CDR3 sequence (DNA): TGTGCCAGCAGTTACTCCCCCCAGGGGGACACTGAAGCTTTCTTT.

V is TRBV19 and J is TRBJ1-6; 10 nucleotides line up with TRBD1. This CDR3 is built from 15 residues. The J segment lost 10 bases and the V segment lost 4 bases, leaving 7 bases of the junction unmatched. Germline CDR1 is LNHDA and CDR2 is SQIVND (reference sequence). CDR3 sequence: CASSRGTGVGSPLHF. CDR3 DNA sequence: TGTGCCAGTAGTAGAGGGACAGGGGTCGGCTCACCCCTCCACTTT.

The chain links TRBV24-1 to TRBJ1-3; 10 nucleotides agree with TRBD1. The germline gives CDR1 KGHDR, CDR2 SFDVKD. Unmatched junction bases numbered 5, after V lost 10 bases and J lost 0 bases. This CDR3 region has 15 residues. As DNA, the CDR3 is TGTGCCACTCTCGGACAGGGGGTCTCTGGAAACACCATATATTTT. Protein: CATLGQGVSGNTIYF.

This sequence joins TRBV5-1 and TRBJ1-1; TRBD1 might be the D (6 bases). V lost 2 bases and J lost 8, with 13 bases in between. The CDR3 sequence is 13 residues long. In germline, CDR1 is SGHRS, CDR2 YFSETQ. The DNA for the CDR3 is TGCGCCAGCAGCTTCAGACCCGACAGGGAAGCTTTCTTT. Its protein is CASSFRPDREAFF.

The V gene is TRBV4-1, the J gene TRBJ2-7; perhaps TRBD2 as D (7 bases). Trimming shortened V by 2 bases and J by 0 bases, and 11 bases separated the two germline ends. CDR3 length: 15 amino acids. From germline, CDR1 is MGHRA and CDR2 YSYEKL. The CDR3 protein is CASSQQGGGSYEQYF. The CDR3 DNA follows: TGCGCCAGCAGCCAACAGGGAGGGGGCTCCTACGAGCAGTACTTC.

This clone was seen only a few times. V usage is TRBV6-5 and J usage is TRBJ1-4, with D tentatively TRBD1 (6 bases). This CDR3 spans 15 amino acids. The V gene lost 0 bases and the J gene lost 7 bases, with 12 bases spanning the gap. Per the germline V gene, CDR1 is MNHEY and CDR2 is SVGAGI. CDR3 nucleotides: TGTGCCAGCAGTTACTCGGTACAGGGACGTGAAAAACTGTTTTTT. Encoded protein: CASSYSVQGREKLFF.

This clone was observed a few times. The V and J genes are TRBV5-1 and TRBJ1-6; the D is unclear. The CDR3 covers 14 residues. Germline CDR1 reads SGHRS; CDR2 reads YFSETQ. V lost 2 bases and J 9 bases, leaving 12 bases between the germline ends. The CDR3 loop is CASSLAGLGSPLHF. CDR3 in DNA: TGCGCCAGCAGCTTAGCAGGCTTGGGTTCACCCCTCCACTTT.